This passage covers 32 T cell receptor beta chains from one sample sequenced in a study of blood T cell repertoires in COVID-19. TCRdb's copy holds only in-frame clones and misses some; the assay was immunoSEQ multiplex PCR. The sample holds roughly 170,000 clones, approximately 74% seen once. Input material: peripheral blood. The receptor source for this set is a woman older than 75 with acute or convalescent COVID-19.

This chain links TRBV28 with TRBJ2-7; 9 bases match TRBD2. The CDR3 is made up of 14 amino acids. In germline, CDR1 is MDHEN, CDR2 SYDVKM. Trimming removed 3 bases from V and 4 bases from J; junction bases left unmatched: 4. DNA of the CDR3: TGTGCCAGCAGTTTTGGCCTAGCGGGATACGAGCAGTACTTC. This translates into CASSFGLAGYEQYF.

The chain uses TRBV27 and TRBJ2-2, with 9 bases lining up with TRBD1. Germline V CDR1 and CDR2: MNHEY, SMNVEV (reference sequence). V lost 7 bases to trimming and J lost 1 base; unmatched junction nucleotides: 4. The CDR3 runs to 15 residues. The CDR3 sequence is CASTPDRGNTGELFF. The CDR3 DNA reads as TGTGCCAGCACCCCGGACAGGGGGAACACCGGGGAGCTGTTTTTT.

This chain links TRBV12-2 with TRBJ2-3; the DNA was not compared with TRBD2, the D call given in the table. TRBV12-2 is designated a pseudogene. The CDR3 consists of 14 residues. As DNA, the CDR3 is TGTGCAAGTCGCTTCGGGGGGGTCCCAGATACGCAGTATTTT. Translation: CASRFGGVPDTQYF.

The rearrangement links TRBV3-1 (or the pseudogene TRBV3-2) to TRBJ1-5, with TRBD1 matching 9 bases. The CDR3 sequence is 15 residues long. CDR1 and CDR2 (germline): LGHDT, YNNKEL (reference sequence). With 1 base clipped from V and 4 bases from J, the junction kept 2 bases outside the gene matches. Here the CDR3 DNA reads TGTGCCAGCAGCCAAGGACAGGGGGGGAATCAGCCCCAGCATTTT. Protein: CASSQGQGGNQPQHF.

The chain recombines TRBV5-6 with TRBJ2-1; 13 bases fit TRBD2. Germline V gene data show CDR1 as SGHDT and CDR2 as YYEEEE. Trimming cost V 2 bases and J 12 bases; bases outside gene matches: 5. The CDR3 length is 14 residues. The CDR3 DNA reads as TGTGCCAGCAGCTTAGGACTAGCGGGAGTTAGGCAGTTCTTC. It encodes CASSLGLAGVRQFF.

This clone came up a few times. V is TRBV5-4 and J is TRBJ1-6; no clear D. Per germline, CDR1 SGHNT and CDR2 YYREEE (reference sequence). The CDR3 is made up of 15 amino acids. V lost 2 bases to trimming and J lost 4 bases, with 10 bases between them. The CDR3 here is CASSLKTGYNSPLHF. The DNA of the CDR3 is TGTGCCAGCAGCTTAAAGACGGGGTATAATTCACCCCTCCACTTT.

The V and J genes are TRBV4-2 and TRBJ2-3, with 12 bases aligning to TRBD2. This CDR3 spans 20 amino acids. Germline loops: CDR1 LGHNA, CDR2 YNFKEQ. V shed 0 bases and J 4 bases; nucleotides not matched to a gene: 14. Here the CDR3 DNA reads TGTGCCAGCAGCCAAGATGCTAGCGGGAGGGCCCTGGGTAGGGCAGATACGCAGTATTTT. Its protein is CASSQDASGRALGRADTQYF.

V gene TRBV13 combines with J gene TRBJ2-3, with 9 positions matching TRBD2. Germline trimming cut 7 bases from V and 10 bases from J; bases unmatched to any gene: 15. Per germline, CDR1 PRHDT and CDR2 FYEKMQ (reference sequence). This CDR3 region has 15 residues. In DNA, the CDR3 is TGTGCCAGCACCGGGAGCGGGAGGCCGTATGACCCGCAGTATTTT. Its protein is CASTGSGRPYDPQYF.

This rearrangement joins TRBV27 to TRBJ2-2; D remains unclear. This CDR3 comprises 13 residues. Germline CDR1 and CDR2: MNHEY and SMNVEV (reference sequence). The V gene lost 2 bases and the J gene lost 6 bases, with 7 bases spanning the gap. CDR3 nucleotide sequence: TGTGCCAGCAGTTTAGTGGGCCCCGGGGAGCTGTTTTTT. Protein sequence: CASSLVGPGELFF.

This clone was found a few times. V is TRBV10-3 and J is TRBJ1-3; unclear D gene. The CDR3 contains 18 residues. Germline V CDR1 and CDR2: ENHRY, SYGVKD. The V gene lost 0 bases and the J gene lost 0 bases, with 15 bases spanning the gap. CDR3 DNA sequence: TGTGCCATCAGTGAGTCGATAGGTATACGGGACTCTGGAAACACCATATATTTT. This gives the protein CAISESIGIRDSGNTIYF.

This clone came up a few times. The chain combines TRBV5-1 with TRBJ2-1; 7 nucleotides align to TRBD1. The V gene's germline CDR1 is SGHRS and CDR2 YFSETQ. The V segment lost 3 bases and the J segment 0 bases; nucleotides outside the gene matches: 3. This CDR3 comprises 15 residues. This CDR3 is CASSSTGSSYNEQFF. CDR3 sequence (DNA): TGCGCCAGCAGCTCGACAGGGAGCTCCTACAATGAGCAGTTCTTC.

The rearrangement joins TRBV4-3 to TRBJ2-4; D remains unclear. V was pared by 0 bases and J by 6 bases, with 18 bases between. Germline values: CDR1 LGHNA, CDR2 YSLEER. The length of the CDR3 is 17 residues. CDR3 in amino acids: CASSQDRGKADINIQYF. For the CDR3, the DNA is TGCGCCAGCAGCCAAGATCGCGGAAAGGCAGATATAAACATTCAGTACTTC.

The chain links TRBV10-3 to TRBJ1-5, with 9 bases that match TRBD1. Germline loops: CDR1 ENHRY, CDR2 SYGVKD. The V segment lost 3 bases and the J segment 4 bases; nucleotides outside the gene matches: 7. This CDR3 comprises 16 residues. CDR3 residues: CAISETQGARNQPQHF. CDR3 in DNA: TGTGCCATCAGTGAAACACAGGGGGCGAGGAATCAGCCCCAGCATTTT.

This rearrangement joins TRBV6-2 or TRBV6-3 to TRBJ2-1; 13 bases align to TRBD2. The CDR3 runs to 16 residues. Germline V lookup: CDR1 MNHEY, CDR2 SVGEGT. V lost 2 bases and J lost 8; bases outside the gene matches: 6. As DNA, the CDR3 is TGTGCCAGCAGTTACGCCGGGACTAGCGGGATCGATGAGCAGTTCTTC. This codes for CASSYAGTSGIDEQFF.

The DNA of the CDR3 is TGTGCCAGTAGTTTTCTCCGGGACTCTGGCTACACCTTC. It translates to CASSFLRDSGYTF. The chain carries TRBV19 and TRBJ1-2; TRBD1 might be the D (5 bases). The germline V gene encodes CDR1 LNHDA and CDR2 SQIVND (reference sequence). V gave up 5 bases and J gave up 7 bases, with 14 bases separating them. CDR3 length: 13 residues.

CDR3 sequence reads: CASSVGVGAGYTF. CDR3 in DNA: TGTGCCAGCAGTGTCGGTGTAGGGGCTGGCTACACCTTC. V and J are TRBV2 and TRBJ1-2, with a weak D call TRBD1 (5 bases). Trimming pared 4 bases from V and 7 bases from J, leaving 13 bases between. The CDR3 sequence is 13 residues long. Per the germline V gene, CDR1 is SNHLY and CDR2 is FYNNEI. The full variable domain, with the rest looked up from reference TRBV2 and TRBJ1-2, is EPEVTQTPSHQVTQMGQEVILRCVPISNHLYFYWYRQILGQKVEFLVSFYNNEISEKSEIFDDQFSVERPDGSNFTLKIRSTKLEDSAMYFCASSVGVGAGYTFGSGTRLTVV.

V and J are TRBV29-1 and TRBJ2-1; maybe TRBD2 (6 bases). Germline CDR1 reads SQVTM; CDR2 reads ANQGSEA. Deletions cut 7 bases from V and 3 bases from J, with 10 bases between. CDR3 length equals 12 residues. CDR3 amino acids: CSAGTLYNEQFF. The CDR3 nucleotides read TGCAGCGCTGGGACTCTCTACAATGAGCAGTTCTTC.

The rearrangement uses TRBV2 and TRBJ2-5; 7 bases map to TRBD2. V gave up 10 bases and J gave up 3 bases; unmatched junction bases: 8. Germline CDR1 is SNHLY and CDR2 is FYNNEI. The CDR3 spans 13 residues. This CDR3 reads CATNREEKETQYF. The CDR3 DNA follows: TGTGCCACCAACCGGGAGGAAAAAGAGACCCAGTACTTC.

The chain uses TRBV7-9 and TRBJ2-3; TRBD2 matches 13 bases. CDR1 is SEHNR, CDR2 FQNEAQ, per germline (reference sequence). Unmatched junction bases numbered 4, after V lost 5 bases and J lost 5 bases. The CDR3 contains 15 residues. The CDR3 spells CASSRLAGGEDTQYF. Here the CDR3 DNA reads TGTGCCAGCAGCCGACTAGCGGGAGGCGAAGATACGCAGTATTTT.

This clone has more than one count but fewer than ten. At one end the junction does not follow the germline gene, possibly because of a read error. The chain uses TRBV5-1 and TRBJ1-2; 7 positions agree with TRBD1. This CDR3 comprises 15 residues. CDR1 is SGHRS, CDR2 YFSETQ, per germline. In DNA form, the CDR3 reads TGCGCCAGCAGCTCCTTTGACAGGGCTAAGTATGGCTACACCTTC. Translation: CASSSFDRAKYGYTF.

This chain's CDR3 is CAISESLAGSTDTQYF. The CDR3 DNA is TGTGCCATCAGTGAGAGTCTAGCGGGGAGCACAGATACGCAGTATTTT. This chain joins TRBV10-3 and TRBJ2-3; 9 nucleotides line up with TRBD2. Germline CDR1 and CDR2: ENHRY and SYGVKD. Trimming at V came to 2 bases and at J to 0 bases, leaving 3 bases not matched to a gene. The CDR3 sequence is 16 residues long.

V gene TRBV3-1 (or the pseudogene TRBV3-2) combines with J gene TRBJ2-1, with TRBD2 matching over 9 bases. The CDR3 length is 16 residues. Trimming at V came to 1 base and at J to 10 bases, leaving 11 bases not matched to a gene. CDR1 LGHDT and CDR2 YNNKEL come from the germline V gene (reference sequence). This CDR3 reads CASSQVILAGVSEQFF. CDR3 sequence (DNA): TGTGCCAGCAGCCAAGTGATTTTAGCGGGAGTTTCCGAGCAGTTCTTC.

V usage is TRBV5-4 and J usage is TRBJ1-2; unclear D gene. Trimming removed 0 bases from V and 1 base from J, with 7 bases in between. Germline V gene data show CDR1 as SGHNT and CDR2 as YYREEE (reference sequence). The length of the CDR3 is 14 residues. The CDR3 region is CASSLDTINYGYTF. The CDR3 DNA reads TGTGCCAGCAGCTTGGACACCATTAACTATGGCTACACCTTC.

This clone occurred a few times. The chain carries TRBV10-3 and TRBJ2-5; D may be TRBD1 (6 bases). Per the germline V gene, CDR1 is ENHRY and CDR2 is SYGVKD. This CDR3 has 13 amino acids. The ends were cut back, 11 bases at V and 4 bases at J, with 17 bases in the middle. This CDR3 reads CAVSIQGGETQYF. For the CDR3, the DNA is TGTGCCGTGTCCATACAGGGTGGAGAGACCCAGTACTTC.

The chain couples TRBV7-8 to TRBJ2-2, with D perhaps matching TRBD2 (5 bases). V was shortened by 1 base and J by 1 base, with 7 bases between the two germline ends. The germline V gene encodes CDR1 SGHVS and CDR2 FQNEAQ. The CDR3 consists of 15 residues. The CDR3 region has the DNA TGTGCCAGCAGCTTAGTTAGCGTGAACACCGGGGAGCTGTTTTTT. This codes for CASSLVSVNTGELFF. The complete variable domain, with remaining parts taken from reference TRBV7-8 and TRBJ2-2, reads GAGVSQSPRYKVAKRGQDVALRCDPISGHVSLFWYQQALGQGPEFLTYFQNEAQLDKSGLPSDRFFAERPEGSVSTLKIQRTQQEDSAVYLCASSLVSVNTGELFFGEGSRLTVL.

This rearrangement joins TRBV6-6 to TRBJ2-7; TRBD2 matches at 8 bases. The CDR3 loop spans 13 amino acids. V lost 6 bases and J lost 7; bases outside the gene matches: 8. Germline V CDR1 and CDR2: MNHNY, SVGAGI (reference sequence). CDR3 residues: CASRPGGPEEQYF. As DNA, the CDR3 is TGTGCCAGCAGACCGGGAGGGCCCGAGGAGCAGTACTTC.

The chain uses TRBV3-1 (or the pseudogene TRBV3-2) and TRBJ2-3; possible D gene TRBD2, 6 bases. Germline lookup yields CDR1 LGHDT and CDR2 YNNKEL (reference sequence). The CDR3 covers 17 residues. V shed 1 base and J shed 4 bases, with 18 bases lying between them. CDR3 DNA: TGTGCCAGCAGCCAAGGATGGGGCGGGACGGCCTCAGATACGCAGTATTTT. Amino acids: CASSQGWGGTASDTQYF.

V gene TRBV27 combines with J gene TRBJ1-2; D is undetermined. Germline V gene sequence: CDR1 MNHEY, CDR2 SMNVEV (reference sequence). This CDR3 region has 15 residues. V lost 2 bases and J 0 bases, leaving 10 bases between the germline ends. The CDR3 coding sequence is TGTGCCAGCAGTTTAATGGCACAACCTAACTATGGCTACACCTTC. It translates to CASSLMAQPNYGYTF.

This clone has just a few counts. The genes are TRBV11-1 and TRBJ2-7; a possible D gene is TRBD1 (6 bases). Trimming left V 6 bases short and J 3 bases short, with 15 bases between. The CDR3 sequence is 14 residues long. The germline CDR1 and CDR2 sequences are SGHAT and FQDESV (reference sequence). The DNA for the CDR3 is TGTGCCAGCAGGCCCCCGGAAGGGGGCTACGAGCAGTACTTC. Its protein is CASRPPEGGYEQYF.

V and J are TRBV7-2 and TRBJ1-2; 7 bases match TRBD1. Germline V lookup: CDR1 SGHTA, CDR2 FQGNSA. The ends lost 2 bases at V and 2 bases at J; junction bases unmatched: 2. The CDR3 loop spans 14 amino acids. The CDR3 sequence: CASSLTGDNYGYTF. Here the CDR3 DNA reads TGTGCCAGCAGCTTAACAGGGGACAACTATGGCTACACCTTC.

CDR3 loop: CASRPGHGDQPQHF. The DNA of the CDR3 is TGTGCCAGCAGACCTGGACACGGAGATCAGCCCCAGCATTTT. This chain connects TRBV6-4 to TRBJ1-5; a possible D gene is TRBD1 (5 bases). The V gene's germline CDR1 is MRHNA and CDR2 SNTAGT. This CDR3 spans 14 amino acids. The ends were cut back, 6 bases at V and 5 bases at J, with 14 bases in the middle.

This clone has a single count. This chain uses TRBV5-1 with TRBJ2-5; 11 bases are shared with TRBD2. V shed 0 bases and J 4 bases; nucleotides not matched to a gene: 8. Germline V gene lookup returns CDR1 SGHRS and CDR2 YFSETQ. CDR3 length: 17 amino acids. CDR3 DNA: TGCGCCAGCAGCTTGGAATTAGCGGGAGGGCCTTCAGAGACCCAGTACTTC. Its protein is CASSLELAGGPSETQYF.